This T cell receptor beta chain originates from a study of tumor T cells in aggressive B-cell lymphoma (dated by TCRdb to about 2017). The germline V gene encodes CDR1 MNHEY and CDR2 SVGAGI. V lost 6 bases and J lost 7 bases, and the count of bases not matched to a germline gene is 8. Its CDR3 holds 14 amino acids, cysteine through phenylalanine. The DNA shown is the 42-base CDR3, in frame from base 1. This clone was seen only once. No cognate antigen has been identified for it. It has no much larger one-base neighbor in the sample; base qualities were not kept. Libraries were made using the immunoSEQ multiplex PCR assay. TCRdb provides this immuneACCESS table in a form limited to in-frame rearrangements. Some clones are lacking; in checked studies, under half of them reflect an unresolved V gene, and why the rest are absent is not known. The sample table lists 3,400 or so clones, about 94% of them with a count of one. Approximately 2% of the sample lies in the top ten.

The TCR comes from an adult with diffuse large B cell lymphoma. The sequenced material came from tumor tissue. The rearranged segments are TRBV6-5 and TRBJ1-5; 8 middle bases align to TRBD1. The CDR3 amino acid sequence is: CASSSDRGGQPQHF. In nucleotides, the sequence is TGTGCCAGCAGCTCCGACAGGGGTGGGCAGCCCCAGCATTTT.